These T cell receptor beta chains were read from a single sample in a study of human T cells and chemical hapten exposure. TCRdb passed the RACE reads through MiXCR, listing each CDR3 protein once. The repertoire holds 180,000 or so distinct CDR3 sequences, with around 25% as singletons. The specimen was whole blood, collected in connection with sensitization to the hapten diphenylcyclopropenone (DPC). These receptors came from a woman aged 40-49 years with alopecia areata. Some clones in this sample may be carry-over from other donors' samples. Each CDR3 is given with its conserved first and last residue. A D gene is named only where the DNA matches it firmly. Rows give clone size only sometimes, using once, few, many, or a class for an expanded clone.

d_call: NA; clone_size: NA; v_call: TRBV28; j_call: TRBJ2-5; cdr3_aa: CASSPVGEGGQETQYF; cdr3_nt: TGTGCCAGCAGTCCAGTCGGGGAGGGGGGCCAAGAGACCCAGTACTTC
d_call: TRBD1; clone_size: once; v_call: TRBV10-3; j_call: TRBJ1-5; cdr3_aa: CAISETLGTAYNQPQHF; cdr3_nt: TGTGCCATCAGTGAGACCCTTGGGACAGCGTACAATCAGCCCCAGCATTTT
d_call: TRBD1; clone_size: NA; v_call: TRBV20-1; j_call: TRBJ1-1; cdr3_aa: CSSNRDRQTFF; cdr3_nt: TGCAGTTCCAATCGGGACAGGCAAACTTTCTTT
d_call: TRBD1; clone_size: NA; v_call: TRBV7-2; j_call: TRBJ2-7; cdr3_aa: CASSLGTGEYF; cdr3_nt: TGTGCCAGCAGCTTAGGGACAGGGGAGTACTTC
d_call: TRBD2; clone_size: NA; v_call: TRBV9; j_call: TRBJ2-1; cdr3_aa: CASSVATSGSNEQFF; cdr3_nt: TGTGCCAGCAGCGTAGCAACTAGCGGGAGCAATGAGCAGTTCTTC
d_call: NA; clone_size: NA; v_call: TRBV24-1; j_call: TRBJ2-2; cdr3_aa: CATSDQGRSANTGELFF; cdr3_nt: TGTGCCACCAGTGATCAGGGGAGGAGTGCGAACACCGGGGAGCTGTTTTTT
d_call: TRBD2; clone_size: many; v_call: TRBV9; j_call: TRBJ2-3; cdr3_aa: CASSPQAGGPADTQYF; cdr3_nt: TGTGCCAGCAGCCCCCAAGCGGGAGGGCCGGCAGATACGCAGTATTTT
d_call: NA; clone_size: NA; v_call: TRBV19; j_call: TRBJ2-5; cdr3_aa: CASSGRETQYF; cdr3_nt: TGTGCCAGCTCCGGGCGCGAGACCCAGTACTTC
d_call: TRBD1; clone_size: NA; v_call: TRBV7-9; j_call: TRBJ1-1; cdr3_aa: CASSLPGQGAAEAFF; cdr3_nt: TGTGCCAGCAGCCTACCTGGACAGGGGGCGGCTGAAGCTTTCTTT
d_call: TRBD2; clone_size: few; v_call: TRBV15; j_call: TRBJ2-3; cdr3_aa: CATSRGNGRGTDTQYF; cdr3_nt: TGTGCCACCAGCAGAGGAAACGGGAGGGGAACAGATACGCAGTATTTT
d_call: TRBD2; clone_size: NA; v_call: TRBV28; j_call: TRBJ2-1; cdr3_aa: CASSRAGVGLAGGSYNEQFF; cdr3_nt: TGTGCCAGCAGTAGAGCGGGGGTAGGACTAGCGGGAGGTTCCTACAATGAGCAGTTCTTC
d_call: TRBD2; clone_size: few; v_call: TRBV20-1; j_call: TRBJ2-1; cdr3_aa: CSARSTSGRDNEQFF; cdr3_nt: TGCAGTGCTAGATCGACTAGCGGGAGGGATAATGAGCAGTTCTTC
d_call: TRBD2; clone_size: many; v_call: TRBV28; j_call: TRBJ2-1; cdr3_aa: CASSWTGTSGTNEQFF; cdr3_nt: TGTGCCAGCAGTTGGACCGGGACTAGCGGGACCAATGAGCAGTTCTTC
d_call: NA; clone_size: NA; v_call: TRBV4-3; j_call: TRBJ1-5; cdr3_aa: CASSQDRGIGNQPQHF; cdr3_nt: TGCGCCAGCAGCCAAGATCGGGGGATCGGGAATCAGCCCCAGCATTTT